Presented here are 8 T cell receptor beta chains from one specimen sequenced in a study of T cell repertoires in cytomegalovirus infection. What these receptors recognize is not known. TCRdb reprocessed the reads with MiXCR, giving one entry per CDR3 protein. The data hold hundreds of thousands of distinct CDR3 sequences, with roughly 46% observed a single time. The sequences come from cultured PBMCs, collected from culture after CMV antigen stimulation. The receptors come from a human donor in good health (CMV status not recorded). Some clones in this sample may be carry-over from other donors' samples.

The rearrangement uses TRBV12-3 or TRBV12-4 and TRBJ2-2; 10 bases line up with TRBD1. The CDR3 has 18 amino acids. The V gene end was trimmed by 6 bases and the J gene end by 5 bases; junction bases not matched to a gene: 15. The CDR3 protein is CASSPNWGQGKGTGELFF. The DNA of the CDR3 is TGTGCCAGCAGCCCCAATTGGGGACAGGGGAAGGGTACCGGGGAGCTGTTTTTT.

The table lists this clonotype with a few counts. The chain's CDR3 is CATSPGGRNQPQHF. The CDR3 region has the DNA TGTGCCACCAGCCCAGGGGGCAGGAATCAGCCCCAGCATTTT. The rearrangement links TRBV24-1 to TRBJ1-5; 8 positions agree with TRBD1. The CDR3 is 14 residues long. The J segment lost 4 bases and the V segment lost 7 bases, leaving 5 bases of the junction unmatched. From germline, CDR1 is KGHDR and CDR2 SFDVKD.

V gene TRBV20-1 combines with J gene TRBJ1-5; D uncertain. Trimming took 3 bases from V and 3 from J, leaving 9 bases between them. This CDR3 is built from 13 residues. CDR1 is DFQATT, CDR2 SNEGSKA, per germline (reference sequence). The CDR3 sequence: CSASRTANQPQHF. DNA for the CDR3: TGCAGTGCTAGTCGGACGGCCAATCAGCCCCAGCATTTT.

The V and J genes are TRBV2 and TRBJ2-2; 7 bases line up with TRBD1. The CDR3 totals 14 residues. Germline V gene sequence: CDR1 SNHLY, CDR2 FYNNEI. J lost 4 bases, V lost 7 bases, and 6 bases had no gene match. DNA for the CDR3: TGTGCCAGCATTATGGACAGGCCCACCGGGGAGCTGTTTTTT. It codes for CASIMDRPTGELFF.

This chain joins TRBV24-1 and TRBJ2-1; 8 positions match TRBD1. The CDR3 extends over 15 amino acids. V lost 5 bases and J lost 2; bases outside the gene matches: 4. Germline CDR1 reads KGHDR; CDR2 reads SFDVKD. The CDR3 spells CATSGLDRAYNEQFF. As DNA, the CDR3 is TGTGCCACCAGTGGGCTGGACAGGGCCTACAATGAGCAGTTCTTC.

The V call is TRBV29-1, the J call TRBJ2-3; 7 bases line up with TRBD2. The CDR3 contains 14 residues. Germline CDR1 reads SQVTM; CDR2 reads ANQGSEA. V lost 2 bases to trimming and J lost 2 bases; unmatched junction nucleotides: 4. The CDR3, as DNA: TGCAGCGTTGAACTAGCGGCACACACAGATACGCAGTATTTT. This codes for CSVELAAHTDTQYF.

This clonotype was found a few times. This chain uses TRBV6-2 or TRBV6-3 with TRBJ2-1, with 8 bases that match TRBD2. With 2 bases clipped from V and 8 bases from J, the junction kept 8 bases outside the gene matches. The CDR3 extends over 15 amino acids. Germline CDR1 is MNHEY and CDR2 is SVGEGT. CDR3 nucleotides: TGTGCCAGCAGTTACGGGGACGGGAGGGGGTATGAGCAGTTCTTC. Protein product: CASSYGDGRGYEQFF.

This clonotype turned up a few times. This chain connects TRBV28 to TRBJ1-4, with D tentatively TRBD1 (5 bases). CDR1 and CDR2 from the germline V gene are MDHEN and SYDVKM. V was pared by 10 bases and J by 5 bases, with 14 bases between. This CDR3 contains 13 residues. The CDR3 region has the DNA TGTGCCACTAGACAGTCAGCGAATGAAAAACTGTTTTTT. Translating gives CATRQSANEKLFF.